This record concerns one T cell receptor beta chain sequence. The target antigen is unknown. Total RNA, at least 5.5 micrograms per sample, was extracted from PBMCs. Then a second PCR, running roughly 7 to 11 cycles, was carried out with a sample-barcoded 5' primer and a J-beta primer mix. The template-switch adaptor, which had 12 random nucleotides, put a tag on each cDNA molecule. Via MiXCR, TCRdb re-called the 5' RACE reads, giving one row per CDR3 protein. The sample holds hundreds of thousands of distinct CDR3 sequences, roughly 49% seen once. This sample is part of a study of blood T cells in healthy people across ages. Study conclusions and caveats: Older age went with lower TCR beta diversity per million T cells, in a roughly linear way. Relative to aged donors, long-lived donors carried more naive CD4+ cells and displayed higher diversity.

V was trimmed by 5 bases and J by 4 bases, leaving 26 bases between them. Germline V gives CDR1 SGHTA, CDR2 FQGNSA. The CDR3 has 18 amino acids. The receptor was isolated from a woman in her fifties or sixties in good health. The specimen was blood. The chain employs TRBV7-2 and TRBJ1-2, with D possibly TRBD1 on 5 matching bases. CDR3 in DNA: TGTGCCAGCAGCATTACAACACGGGGGATGGGCCTAGTCTATGGCTACACCTTC. Its protein product is CASSITTRGMGLVYGYTF.